The 27 T cell receptor beta chains listed next were all sequenced from one sample in a study of T cell repertoires in aging, cancer and after chemotherapy. TCR beta rearrangements were amplified from peripheral blood genomic DNA. A mixed TRB-A/B primer pool amplified rearranged TRB by multiplex touch-down PCR. Each CDR3 protein is one row after TCRdb ran MiXCR on the multiplex PCR reads. The sample has some 11,000 distinct CDR3 sequences; less than 30% are singletons. The sample comprised blood. The receptor set was obtained from a human donor in good health.

The chain is built from TRBV5-1 and TRBJ1-1; D is ambiguous. Trimming took 7 bases from V and 1 from J, leaving 11 bases between them. This CDR3 has 13 residues. Per germline, CDR1 SGHRS and CDR2 YFSETQ. The CDR3 coding sequence is TGCGCCAGCGGCCGGACGGAGAACACTGAAGCTTTCTTT. Amino acids: CASGRTENTEAFF.

This clonotype rates as medium-sized (0.01 to 0.1%). V and J are TRBV29-1 and TRBJ1-1; TRBD1 agrees at 8 bases. CDR1 and CDR2 from the germline V gene are SQVTM and ANQGSEA. The ends lost 7 bases at V and 4 bases at J; junction bases unmatched: 14. The CDR3 sequence is 15 residues long. The CDR3 sequence: CSARDRPLKTTEAFF. The CDR3 coding sequence is TGCAGCGCAAGGGACAGGCCCCTAAAAACCACTGAAGCTTTCTTT. The whole variable domain, filled in from reference TRBV29-1 and TRBJ1-1, reads SAVISQKPSRDICQRGTSLTIQCQVDSQVTMMFWYRQQPGQSLTLIATANQGSEATYESGFVIDKFPISRPNLTFSTLTVSNMSPEDSSIYLCSARDRPLKTTEAFFGQGTRLTVV.

The rearrangement joins TRBV6-1 to TRBJ1-6; 8 bases line up with TRBD1. The CDR3 totals 15 residues. V shed 6 bases and J 5 bases; nucleotides not matched to a gene: 6. Germline V gene sequence: CDR1 MNHNS, CDR2 SASEGT. CDR3 region: CASSYRGGNNSPLHF. In DNA, the CDR3 is TGTGCCAGCAGCTACAGGGGGGGCAATAATTCACCCCTCCACTTT.

This clonotype was detected only a few times. The chain is built from TRBV6-5 and TRBJ2-2, with TRBD1 as a possible D gene (6 bases). CDR3 length: 15 residues. CDR1 is MNHEY, CDR2 SVGAGI, per germline. Trimming removed 7 bases at V and 3 bases at J, with 15 bases between. The CDR3 DNA reads as TGTGCCAGCATTAGAACAGGGCGGGACACCGGGGAGCTGTTTTTT. Its translation: CASIRTGRDTGELFF.

The gene calls are TRBV18 and TRBJ2-5; TRBD2 matches 7 bases. This CDR3 is 15 amino acids long. V lost 3 bases and J lost 9; bases outside the gene matches: 13. Germline V gene data show CDR1 as KGHSH and CDR2 as LQKENI. CDR3 sequence reads: CASSPPEQLRGAQYF. The CDR3 DNA is TGTGCCAGCTCACCCCCGGAACAGCTCCGGGGGGCCCAGTACTTC. Full variable domain (outside the CDR3, taken from reference TRBV18 and TRBJ2-5): NAGVMQNPRHLVRRRGQEARLRCSPMKGHSHVYWYRQLPEEGLKFMVYLQKENIIDESGMPKERFSAEFPKEGPSILRIQQVVRGDSAAYFCASSPPEQLRGAQYFGPGTRLLVL.

The chain uses TRBV7-2 and TRBJ2-3; 9 bases map to TRBD2. V gave up 5 bases and J gave up 4 bases; unmatched junction bases: 7. The CDR3 runs to 15 residues. The germline CDR1 and CDR2 sequences are SGHTA and FQGNSA. The CDR3 region has the DNA TGTGCCAGCAGCCCTAGCGGGAAGATGTCAGATACGCAGTATTTT. This encodes CASSPSGKMSDTQYF.

This chain uses TRBV20-1 with TRBJ2-6; 7 bases align to TRBD2. V dropped 5 bases and J dropped 1; count of bases not matched to a gene: 11. The V gene's germline CDR1 is DFQATT and CDR2 SNEGSKA (reference sequence). This CDR3 comprises 17 residues. The CDR3 bases are TGCAGTGCTCTGGGCGGGGGAGGGCCGTCTGGGGCCAACGTCCTGACTTTC. This codes for CSALGGGGPSGANVLTF.

This clonotype is large (0.1 to 1%) within its sample. The V call is TRBV29-1, the J call TRBJ1-2, with 7 nucleotides matching TRBD1. Germline V gene lookup returns CDR1 SQVTM and CDR2 ANQGSEA. V lost 6 bases and J lost 5; bases outside the gene matches: 12. The length of the CDR3 is 14 residues. CDR3 protein: CSVRQGRWGYGYTF. The DNA of the CDR3 is TGCAGCGTCCGACAGGGACGGTGGGGGTATGGCTACACCTTC.

This clonotype has a handful of counts. The chain employs TRBV7-2 and TRBJ2-7; D unclear. CDR1 is SGHTA and CDR2 is FQGNSA in the germline V gene. CDR3 length: 11 residues. V was trimmed by 2 bases and J by 3 bases, leaving 2 bases between them. The CDR3 reads CASSLSYEQYF. The DNA for the CDR3 is TGTGCCAGCAGCTTAAGCTACGAGCAGTACTTC.

In its sample, this clonotype is medium-sized (0.01 to 0.1%). This chain connects TRBV20-1 to TRBJ2-7; 8 bases are shared with TRBD2. The CDR3 spans 14 residues. CDR1 and CDR2 (germline): DFQATT, SNEGSKA (reference sequence). V shed 1 base, J shed 4 bases, and the junction held 6 bases outside the gene matches. CDR3 in amino acids: CSARASTSVYEQYF. DNA of the CDR3: TGCAGTGCTAGAGCCTCGACTAGCGTGTACGAGCAGTACTTC.

CDR3 sequence: CASSYTPDTRRDEQYF. In DNA form, the CDR3 reads TGTGCCAGCAGTTACACCCCCGACACCCGAAGGGACGAGCAGTACTTC. The V gene is TRBV6-2 or TRBV6-3, the J gene TRBJ2-7, with D unresolved. Trimming removed 2 bases from V and 5 bases from J, with 19 bases in between. Germline V lookup: CDR1 MNHEY, CDR2 SVGEGT. The CDR3 totals 16 residues.

By share, this clonotype counts as medium-sized. This chain connects TRBV20-1 to TRBJ2-7; D possibly corresponds to TRBD2 (6 bases). Trimming shortened V by 4 bases and J by 3 bases, and 13 bases separated the two germline ends. The CDR3 has 13 residues. The germline gives CDR1 DFQATT, CDR2 SNEGSKA (reference sequence). CDR3 protein: CSAMGGMGYEQYF. The CDR3 DNA reads TGCAGTGCTATGGGAGGTATGGGCTACGAGCAGTACTTC.

The DNA of the CDR3 is TGTGCCAGCACTCAAGACAGGGGGCGCATAGATACGCAGTATTTT. It yields the protein CASTQDRGRIDTQYF. The chain recombines TRBV6-2 or TRBV6-3 with TRBJ2-3; 10 nucleotides line up with TRBD1. CDR3 length: 15 residues. J was trimmed by 5 bases and V by 7 bases; bases with no gene match: 9. Germline lookup yields CDR1 MNHEY and CDR2 SVGEGT.

V usage is TRBV12-3 or TRBV12-4 and J usage is TRBJ2-1, with 12 bases matching TRBD2. CDR3 size: 15 residues. The ends lost 5 bases at V and 2 bases at J; junction bases unmatched: 1. The CDR3 nucleotides read TGTGCCAGCAGTCGACTAGCGGGAGCCTACAATGAGCAGTTCTTC. This codes for CASSRLAGAYNEQFF.

This clonotype was seen a handful of times. The rearrangement joins TRBV7-9 to TRBJ2-7; tentatively, D is TRBD2 (7 bases). CDR3 length equals 16 residues. V lost 5 bases and J lost 1, with 18 bases in between. Germline values: CDR1 SEHNR, CDR2 FQNEAQ (reference sequence). CDR3 sequence (DNA): TGTGCCAGCAGCCTTATAGGCGGGGGCAGATCCTACGAGCAGTACTTC. Translated: CASSLIGGGRSYEQYF.

This clonotype turned up a few times. The chain employs TRBV5-5 and TRBJ2-1; 14 bases are shared with TRBD2. The germline V gene has CDR1 SGHKS and CDR2 YYEKEE (reference sequence). V lost 4 bases to trimming and J lost 3 bases; unmatched junction nucleotides: 6. The CDR3 has 17 residues. The CDR3 protein is CASSQTSGGVLYNEQFF. The CDR3 DNA is TGTGCCAGCAGCCAGACTAGCGGGGGGGTCCTCTACAATGAGCAGTTCTTC.

In its sample, this clonotype was seen a few times. This chain joins TRBV18 and TRBJ1-5, with 7 positions matching TRBD1. The CDR3 runs to 16 residues. CDR1 is KGHSH, CDR2 LQKENI, per germline. Germline trimming cut 1 base from V and 2 bases from J; bases unmatched to any gene: 5. The DNA of the CDR3 is TGTGCCAGCTCACCACAGGGGGCGGCGGGCAATCAGCCCCAGCATTTT. Residues: CASSPQGAAGNQPQHF.

The rearrangement joins TRBV24-1 to TRBJ2-1; 7 bases agree with TRBD2. With V trimmed by 3 bases and J by 1 base, 5 bases remained unmatched. Germline values: CDR1 KGHDR, CDR2 SFDVKD. The CDR3 has 16 residues. CDR3 sequence: CATSDPRTRSYNEQFF. CDR3 nucleotides: TGTGCCACCAGTGATCCTCGGACTAGGTCCTACAATGAGCAGTTCTTC.

V is TRBV7-9 and J is TRBJ2-1, with 7 nucleotides matching TRBD2. CDR1 and CDR2 (germline): SEHNR, FQNEAQ (reference sequence). V trimming: 4 bases; J trimming: 4 bases; junction bases outside the gene matches: 7. This CDR3 comprises 15 residues. The CDR3 DNA reads TGTGCCAGCAGCTGGGGGGGACTAACTTACAATGAGCAGTTCTTC. It encodes CASSWGGLTYNEQFF.

This clonotype was recorded a few times. CDR3 coding DNA: TGCAGTGCTAGAGGGAGACGGGGCTCCACAGGGTGGAACACTGAAGCTTTCTTT. It is translated as CSARGRRGSTGWNTEAFF. This chain connects TRBV20-1 to TRBJ1-1; tentatively, D is TRBD1 (6 bases). Per germline, CDR1 DFQATT and CDR2 SNEGSKA (reference sequence). There are 18 residues in the CDR3. Deletions cut 1 base from V and 1 base from J, with 22 bases between.

V is TRBV28 and J is TRBJ1-1, with TRBD1 identical over 7 bases. CDR1 and CDR2 from the germline V gene are MDHEN and SYDVKM. The CDR3 length is 15 residues. V was pared by 2 bases and J by 5 bases, with 8 bases of the junction left unmatched. The CDR3 spells CASSLGGTVWTEAFF. The CDR3 DNA follows: TGTGCCAGCAGTTTAGGCGGGACAGTTTGGACTGAAGCTTTCTTT.

This clonotype was seen more than once but under ten times. The chain couples TRBV6-2 or TRBV6-3 to TRBJ2-1; no definite D call. CDR1 and CDR2 from the germline V gene are MNHEY and SVGEGT. V lost 4 bases, J lost 0 bases, and 7 bases lay in between. This CDR3 is 14 amino acids long. CDR3 sequence: CASSFVVSYNEQFF. DNA of the CDR3: TGTGCCAGCAGTTTCGTGGTCTCCTACAATGAGCAGTTCTTC.

The V call is TRBV6-4, the J call TRBJ1-1; TRBD1 aligns across 8 bases. Losses at the gene ends were 2 bases for V and 10 bases for J; bases not matched to a gene: 3. The germline CDR1 and CDR2 sequences are MRHNA and SNTAGT. This CDR3 contains 12 residues. The CDR3 bases are TGTGCCAGCAGTGACGATACAGGGGGAGCTTTCTTT. Its translation is CASSDDTGGAFF.

The chain joins TRBV28 to TRBJ1-1; D possibly corresponds to TRBD1 (6 bases). CDR1 and CDR2 (germline): MDHEN, SYDVKM. The CDR3 extends over 16 amino acids. Deletions cut 8 bases from V and 1 base from J, with 20 bases between. The CDR3 DNA sequence: TGTGCCAGCGAAGGATCGGTAGGGGGGGCGAACACTGAAGCTTTCTTT. Translated, it gives CASEGSVGGANTEAFF.

This chain connects TRBV6-5 to TRBJ1-1, with no clear D. The CDR3 is 18 amino acids. The V end lost 2 bases, the J end lost 2 bases, and 21 bases lay between the germline ends. Germline values: CDR1 MNHEY, CDR2 SVGAGI. The CDR3: CASSYASRVWEFNTEAFF. As DNA, the CDR3 is TGTGCCAGCAGTTACGCTTCCCGTGTGTGGGAGTTTAACACTGAAGCTTTCTTT.

The V gene is TRBV20-1, the J gene TRBJ1-3, with D maybe TRBD1 (5 bases). The CDR3 extends over 12 amino acids. Germline CDR1 reads DFQATT; CDR2 reads SNEGSKA (reference sequence). The V and J ends lost 6 bases and 8 bases respectively, with 14 bases between them. CDR3 loop: CSAQGGLHTIYF. The CDR3 bases are TGCAGTGCCCAGGGCGGGCTACACACCATATATTTT.

The chain carries TRBV20-1 and TRBJ2-1; TRBD1 matches at 12 bases. Germline assignment: CDR1 DFQATT and CDR2 SNEGSKA (reference sequence). Trimming removed 6 bases from V and 7 bases from J; junction bases left unmatched: 16. The CDR3 loop spans 17 amino acids. The CDR3 region has the DNA TGCAGTGCGTCCGGGACAGGGGGCTGGTCGGAACTGAATGAGCAGTTCTTC. Translation: CSASGTGGWSELNEQFF.